Listed below are T cell receptor beta chains from one sample, sequenced in a study of blood T cell repertoires in COVID-19. The assay was immunoSEQ multiplex PCR, and TCRdb's table has in-frame clones only and misses some. Of 140,000 to 150,000 clones listed, about 82% are singletons. Sample: peripheral blood. These receptor sequences come from a woman aged 35 to 49 with active or convalescent COVID-19. Both conserved end residues are part of each CDR3. The D gene is left open where the match is weak. A row's size may be missing; if present it is once, few, many or a size class.

d_gene | abundance | j_gene | v_gene | CDR3aa | CDR3nt
TRBD1 | - | TRBJ1-4 | TRBV19 | CASSFPGQGPAEKLFF | TGTGCCAGTAGTTTCCCAGGACAGGGACCGGCGGAAAAACTGTTTTTT
TRBD1 | - | TRBJ1-6 | TRBV3-1/TRBV3-2 | CASNGQGASPLHF | TGTGCCAGCAACGGACAGGGGGCTTCACCCCTCCACTTT
TRBD2 | few | TRBJ2-1 | TRBV28 | CASLRLAGGLNEQFF | TGTGCCAGCCTTCGACTAGCGGGGGGGCTGAATGAGCAGTTCTTC
- | - | TRBJ2-7 | TRBV19 | CASSPRQGSVYEQYF | TGTGCCAGTAGCCCCCGGCAAGGCAGCGTCTACGAGCAGTACTTC
- | - | TRBJ1-2 | TRBV28 | CASSFHRGRGTF | TGTGCCAGCAGTTTCCACCGGGGGCGGGGGACCTTC
TRBD2 | - | TRBJ2-2 | TRBV3-1/TRBV3-2 | CASSHPGTSGRKPGELFF | TGTGCCAGCAGCCACCCGGGGACTAGCGGGAGGAAGCCCGGGGAGCTGTTTTTT
- | - | TRBJ2-2 | TRBV29-1 | CSAEESVAGELFF | TGCAGCGCCGAAGAGTCTGTCGCCGGGGAGCTGTTTTTT
TRBD1 | few | TRBJ1-1 | TRBV12-3/TRBV12-4 | CASSSRGGEAFF | TGTGCCAGCAGTTCGAGAGGGGGCGAAGCTTTCTTT
TRBD2 | - | TRBJ2-3 | TRBV6-5 | CASDGGVGPTDTQYF | TGTGCCAGCGACGGGGGGGTTGGGCCCACAGATACGCAGTATTTT
- | - | TRBJ1-4 | TRBV12-3/TRBV12-4 | CASGRGQGEKLFF | TGTGCCAGCGGTAGGGGCCAGGGAGAAAAACTGTTTTTT
TRBD1 | - | TRBJ1-4 | TRBV5-1 | CASSGGTGSNEKLFF | TGCGCCAGCAGCGGGGGGACAGGTAGTAATGAAAAACTGTTTTTT
- | - | TRBJ1-1 | TRBV5-1 | CASSLQENTEAFF | TGCGCCAGCAGCTTACAGGAGAACACTGAAGCTTTCTTT
- | few | TRBJ2-7 | TRBV11-2 | CASSQNPGGQGEQYF | TGTGCCAGCAGCCAAAACCCGGGAGGCCAGGGGGAGCAGTACTTC
- | - | TRBJ1-5 | TRBV5-1 | CASSPDSDRRNQPQHF | TGCGCCAGCAGCCCCGACTCCGACCGCCGCAATCAGCCCCAGCATTTT
TRBD1 | once | TRBJ1-2 | TRBV5-1 | CASSLEGSLGTGNRGYTF | TGCGCCAGCAGCTTGGAGGGTTCCCTAGGGACAGGGAATAGGGGCTACACCTTC
- | - | TRBJ2-7 | TRBV27 | CASSLTPDSSYEQYF | TGTGCCAGCAGTCTAACCCCGGACAGCTCCTACGAGCAGTACTTC
TRBD2 | - | TRBJ2-2 | TRBV5-5 | CASTPRTSGGYTGELFF | TGTGCCAGCACCCCACGGACTAGCGGGGGGTACACCGGGGAGCTGTTTTTT
- | - | TRBJ1-2 | TRBV2 | CASTERGLMDGYTF | TGTGCCAGCACCGAACGGGGGTTGATGGATGGCTACACCTTC
- | - | TRBJ2-1 | TRBV4-1 | CASSQDPASSYNEQFF | TGCGCCAGCAGCCAAGATCCAGCGAGCTCCTACAATGAGCAGTTCTTC
- | - | TRBJ1-2 | TRBV3-1/TRBV3-2 | CASSLVPHRSMDYGYTF | TGTGCCAGCAGCCTCGTTCCCCACAGGAGTATGGACTATGGCTACACCTTC
TRBD2 | - | TRBJ2-3 | TRBV2 | CASSSGTSGVDTQYF | TGTGCCAGCAGTTCCGGGACTAGCGGGGTAGATACGCAGTATTTT
TRBD2 | - | TRBJ2-3 | TRBV6-6 | CASSPSPGAGRGEHTDTQYF | TGTGCCAGCAGCCCCAGTCCGGGAGCGGGGAGGGGAGAACACACAGATACGCAGTATTTT
- | - | TRBJ1-2 | TRBV28 | CASSQQGYGYTF | TGTGCCAGCAGCCAACAGGGCTATGGCTACACCTTC
- | - | TRBJ1-6 | TRBV25-1 | CASSVAGHNSPLHF | TGTGCCAGCAGTGTGGCAGGCCATAATTCACCCCTCCACTTT
- | - | TRBJ2-1 | TRBV6-5 | CASSYPLYNEQFF | TGTGCCAGCAGTTACCCACTCTACAATGAGCAGTTCTTC
TRBD1 | - | TRBJ1-5 | TRBV27 | CASSWGQGNQPQHF | TGTGCCAGCAGCTGGGGACAGGGTAATCAGCCCCAGCATTTT
- | - | TRBJ1-5 | TRBV19 | CASSWKGRRQNQPQHF | TGTGCCAGTAGTTGGAAGGGGCGACGCCAAAATCAGCCCCAGCATTTT
- | - | TRBJ2-7 | TRBV7-9 | CASSLVSGQSYEQYF | TGTGCCAGCAGCTTAGTGTCGGGACAATCCTACGAGCAGTACTTC
- | - | TRBJ1-6 | TRBV6-5 | CASSPGGLGRAPLHF | TGTGCCAGCAGTCCCGGAGGACTAGGGAGGGCACCCCTCCACTTT
TRBD1 | - | TRBJ2-7 | TRBV7-2 | CASRPGQGSLRLYF | TGTGCCAGCAGGCCCGGACAGGGATCCCTACGATTGTACTTC
- | - | TRBJ2-4 | TRBV18 | CASSPPIGDQNIQYF | TGTGCCAGCTCACCACCGATCGGGGATCAAAACATTCAGTACTTC
- | - | TRBJ1-4 | TRBV2 | CASSPGHSNEKLFF | TGTGCCAGCAGCCCGGGACACTCTAATGAAAAACTGTTTTTT
TRBD1 | - | TRBJ1-4 | TRBV28 | CASLNRGSGEKLFF | TGTGCCAGTTTAAACAGGGGGAGCGGAGAAAAACTGTTTTTT